A selection of T cell receptor beta chains follows, all from one sample in a study of T-cell memory formation after mild COVID-19. A single record per CDR3 protein comes from TCRdb applying MiXCR to the 5' RACE reads. This sample yields around 300,000 distinct CDR3 sequences, of which roughly an eighth are seen a single time; about a fifth belongs to the top ten. The specimen sequenced was PBMCs or a T cell subset sorted from them (not recorded which). The receptor set was obtained from a man in his late teens or twenties who had mild COVID-19 (a few samples of this study predate the infection). Cell type and time point are not known. CDR3s include the opening cysteine and the closing phenylalanine or tryptophan. The D gene is left open where the match is weak. Where a row states a size, it is once, few, many or the class of an expanded clone; other rows omit it.

size	J	V	D	CDR3	DNA
many	TRBJ2-2	TRBV5-1	NA	CASSGWDTNTGELFF	TGCGCCAGCAGCGGATGGGACACGAACACCGGGGAGCTGTTTTTT
NA	TRBJ1-5	TRBV12-3/TRBV12-4	TRBD1	CASSPGTGQGPQHF	TGTGCCAGCAGTCCGGGGACAGGGCAGGGGCCCCAGCATTTT
few	TRBJ2-4	TRBV7-9	NA	CASSPSLILDRRGNIQYF	TGTGCCAGCAGCCCATCGCTTATCCTAGACAGGCGGGGAAACATTCAGTACTTC
few	TRBJ2-2	TRBV7-9	TRBD1	CASTLQGQITGELFF	TGTGCCAGCACCCTACAGGGACAGATCACCGGGGAGCTGTTTTTT
NA	TRBJ2-7	TRBV12-3/TRBV12-4	NA	CASSPSPGFSYEQYF	TGTGCCAGCAGTCCCTCGCCGGGATTCTCCTACGAGCAGTACTTC
few	TRBJ2-5	TRBV12-3/TRBV12-4	NA	CASSPGSGQETQYF	TGTGCCAGCAGTCCAGGATCTGGACAAGAGACCCAGTACTTC
many	TRBJ2-5	TRBV11-2	NA	CASSLSQVETQYF	TGTGCCAGCAGCTTGAGTCAGGTGGAGACCCAGTACTTC
NA	TRBJ2-5	TRBV6-2/TRBV6-3	TRBD2	CASSYPGLAGQETQYF	TGTGCCAGCAGTTACCCTGGACTAGCGGGACAAGAGACCCAGTACTTC
few	TRBJ2-2	TRBV6-5	NA	CASSSQGFPGELFF	TGTGCCAGCAGTTCCCAGGGTTTCCCCGGGGAGCTGTTTTTT
many	TRBJ2-6	TRBV7-2	NA	CASGLYSGANVLTF	TGTGCCAGCGGACTGTACTCTGGGGCCAACGTCCTGACTTTC
NA	TRBJ2-1	TRBV5-1	TRBD2	CASSLGRTSGGYNEQFF	TGCGCCAGCAGCTTGGGTAGGACTAGCGGGGGCTACAATGAGCAGTTCTTC
few	TRBJ1-2	TRBV20-1	TRBD1	CRARPGQGYGYTF	TGCAGGGCCCGACCCGGACAGGGCTATGGCTACACCTTC
many	TRBJ2-2	TRBV7-2	NA	CASSLGMNTGELFF	TGTGCCAGCAGCTTAGGCATGAACACCGGGGAGCTGTTTTTT
few	TRBJ2-7	TRBV5-1	TRBD2	CASSQRGLAGTYEQYF	TGCGCCAGCAGCCAACGGGGACTAGCGGGGACCTACGAGCAGTACTTC
NA	TRBJ2-4	TRBV10-3	TRBD1	CAISLQGAIQYF	TGTGCCATCAGCCTACAGGGGGCCATTCAGTACTTC
NA	TRBJ2-3	TRBV4-1	TRBD2	CASSQDRLAGFSTDTQYF	TGCGCCAGCAGCCAAGATCGCCTAGCGGGGTTTAGCACAGATACGCAGTATTTT
many	TRBJ2-1	TRBV5-1	NA	CASSYAGAGGGNEQFF	TGCGCCAGCAGCTACGCCGGGGCAGGGGGAGGCAATGAGCAGTTCTTC
NA	TRBJ2-3	TRBV10-2	NA	CASANGGPRTDTQYF	TGCGCCAGCGCGAATGGAGGGCCGCGCACAGATACGCAGTATTTT
few	TRBJ2-2	TRBV5-1	TRBD2	CASSLVPSTGGGRTGELFF	TGCGCCAGCAGCTTGGTCCCTTCTACTGGCGGGGGAAGGACCGGGGAGCTGTTTTTT
few	TRBJ2-3	TRBV10-3	NA	CATQPEPVTDTQYF	TGTGCCACCCAGCCGGAACCGGTTACAGATACGCAGTATTTT
many	TRBJ2-7	TRBV7-2	NA	CASSSRGYEQYF	TGCGCCAGCAGCTCGAGAGGGTACGAGCAGTACTTC
NA	TRBJ2-1	TRBV24-1	NA	CATSGPSNF	TGTGCCACCAGTGGCCCCTCGAACTTC